This T cell receptor (beta chain) was found in a study of blood T cell repertoires in COVID-19. Study at large: Acute-phase and convalescent COVID-19 samples originated in the United States, Italy and Spain. Nucleic acid was either cDNA or gDNA, and it came from T cells, B-cell-depleted T cells, or PBMCs.

Authors' methods: Nucleated cell counts were estimated from reference gene primer amplification. TCRdb's copy holds only in-frame clones and misses some; the assay was immunoSEQ multiplex PCR. V, J and clone size derive from that table, while D and trimming were established from the DNA sequence. The table includes 200,000 to 250,000 clones, 84% detected once. After removal of 0 bases from V and 3 bases from J, the junction contained 13 bases not matched to a gene. The germline V gene encodes CDR1 SGHTA and CDR2 FQGNSA. The CDR3 totals 18 residues. The chain combines TRBV7-2 with TRBJ2-7; 8 bases are shared with TRBD2. The sequence came from a man aged 25-45 years with active or convalescent COVID-19. Material for sequencing was peripheral blood. The CDR3 protein is CASSLAINRGAGGYEQYF. The CDR3 bases are TGTGCCAGCAGCTTAGCAATAAATAGGGGGGCGGGAGGCTACGAGCAGTACTTC.